This T cell receptor beta chain was documented in a study of T cell therapy after organ transplantation. Overall study: T cells were expanded 2 to 3 weeks with 30 CMV class I/II epitopes. Patients received up to 6 T cell doses every 2 weeks. Study-level results: Pretherapy CD8 clonality inversely correlated with its fold change after therapy.

CDR3 length: 16 amino acids. The germline V gene has CDR1 MNHEY and CDR2 SMNVEV (reference sequence). J gave up 2 bases and V 5 bases, and 10 bases lay outside the gene matches. Described time point: 4-8 weeks after completion of therapy. Drug-resistant or recurrent cytomegalovirus affected these solid-organ transplant recipient patients. As regards this clone: The antigen is unknown.

Sequencing used immunoSEQ multiplex PCR; TCRdb keeps in-frame clones, though not all of them. Seen here are about 6,000 clones, around 70% observed once, and the top ten hold roughly 31%. This clonotype was sampled from a human patient who had received a solid organ transplant and had CMV disease. The graft donor may have given rise to some T cells. The material was CD8+ T cells from blood, obtained after autologous CMV-specific T cell therapy. This sequence joins TRBV27 and TRBJ2-7; 9 nucleotides agree with TRBD2. The DNA for the CDR3 is TGTGCCAGCAGTCCCCAGTGGACTAGCGCTACCTACGAGCAGTACTTC. It specifies CASSPQWTSATYEQYF.